These T cell receptor beta chains were read from a single sample in a study of blood T cell repertoires in COVID-19. Produced via immunoSEQ multiplex PCR; TCRdb's table is partial and in-frame only. The sample consists of approximately 300,000 clones, roughly 90% of them appearing once. Source material: PBMCs or T cells enriched from blood (not recorded which). The receptors shown here come from a woman aged 25 to 39 who had recovered from COVID-19. Both conserved end residues are part of each CDR3. A D gene is named only where the DNA matches it firmly. The listing skips clone size in some rows; elsewhere it reads once, few, many or a size class.

V	J	D	size	CDR3	DNA
TRBV30	TRBJ1-5	-	-	CAWSLQGVTPKGSQPQHF	TGTGCCTGGAGCCTACAGGGCGTCACCCCAAAGGGGAGTCAGCCCCAGCATTTT
TRBV28	TRBJ2-1	TRBD2	-	CASSPGGAEYNEQFF	TGTGCCAGCAGTCCCGGGGGGGCGGAATACAATGAGCAGTTCTTC
TRBV12-3/TRBV12-4	TRBJ2-1	-	-	CASSLDLYSEQFF	TGTGCCAGCAGCCTCGACCTGTACAGTGAGCAGTTCTTC
TRBV5-4	TRBJ2-1	-	once	CASSSATSYNEQFF	TGTGCCAGCAGCTCCGCCACGAGTTACAATGAGCAGTTCTTC
TRBV11-2	TRBJ1-2	-	-	CASSLAVDNGYTF	TGTGCCAGCAGCTTAGCGGTAGACAATGGCTACACCTTC
TRBV28	TRBJ2-7	TRBD1	-	CASRPLIRTGGDEQYF	TGTGCCAGCAGACCTCTCATAAGGACAGGGGGCGACGAGCAGTACTTC
TRBV6-2/TRBV6-3	TRBJ1-5	-	once	CASSRTDSNQPQHF	TGTGCCAGCAGCCGGACAGATAGCAATCAGCCCCAGCATTTT
TRBV5-1	TRBJ1-1	TRBD1	-	CASSLARSDRDAFF	TGCGCCAGCAGCTTGGCCCGGTCGGACAGGGATGCTTTCTTT
TRBV5-5	TRBJ1-2	-	-	CASSLVLGGNGYTF	TGTGCCAGCAGCTTGGTACTGGGAGGAAATGGCTACACCTTC
TRBV28	TRBJ1-3	-	-	CASRQGTWGNTIYF	TGTGCCAGCAGACAGGGTACTTGGGGAAACACCATATATTTT
TRBV28	TRBJ1-3	-	-	CASSAGGSGNTIYF	TGTGCCAGCTCCGCGGGGGGGAGTGGAAACACCATATATTTT
TRBV7-9	TRBJ1-1	-	-	CASSWRPEAFF	TGTGCCAGCAGCTGGAGGCCTGAAGCTTTCTTT
TRBV4-1	TRBJ1-1	-	once	CASSLRQGGNTEAFF	TGCGCCAGCAGCCTTCGCCAGGGTGGGAACACTGAAGCTTTCTTT
TRBV5-1	TRBJ2-1	TRBD2	-	CASSVGIAGGPIEQFF	TGCGCCAGCAGCGTGGGAATAGCGGGAGGGCCTATTGAGCAGTTCTTC
TRBV7-9	TRBJ1-2	-	-	CASSLYGYTF	TGTGCCAGCAGCCTATATGGCTACACCTTC
TRBV7-3	TRBJ2-1	-	-	CASSSRVRNEQFF	TGTGCCAGCAGCTCCCGGGTCCGCAATGAGCAGTTCTTC
TRBV10-2	TRBJ2-7	TRBD2	-	CASRAGREGVHEQYF	TGCGCCAGCAGAGCAGGACGGGAGGGGGTCCACGAGCAGTACTTC
TRBV19	TRBJ1-5	-	-	CASSYRGESNQPQHF	TGTGCCAGTAGTTATCGGGGGGAGAGCAATCAGCCCCAGCATTTT
TRBV28	TRBJ1-5	-	-	CASSLVGAGVVPQHF	TGTGCCAGCAGTTTAGTTGGGGCAGGGGTGGTGCCCCAGCATTTT
TRBV9	TRBJ2-1	TRBD2	-	CASSVLSGGLNEQFF	TGTGCCAGCAGCGTACTTTCGGGGGGGCTAAATGAGCAGTTCTTC
TRBV19	TRBJ2-7	TRBD1	-	CASSLTGTGTYEQYF	TGTGCCAGTAGTCTAACCGGGACAGGGACCTACGAGCAGTACTTC
TRBV30	TRBJ2-1	-	-	CAWSVLGVGSDRYNEQFF	TGTGCCTGGAGTGTACTGGGTGTCGGGTCTGACCGCTACAATGAGCAGTTCTTC
TRBV5-1	TRBJ2-1	-	-	CASSSSPTSSYNEQFF	TGCGCCAGCAGCTCCTCACCTACGAGCTCCTACAATGAGCAGTTCTTC
TRBV7-3	TRBJ2-2	TRBD2	-	CASSAGTSYTGELFF	TGTGCCAGCAGCGCTGGGACTAGCTATACCGGGGAGCTGTTTTTT
TRBV28	TRBJ2-2	-	-	CASLSLGTGGVGELFF	TGTGCCAGCTTATCGCTGGGAACAGGGGGGGTCGGGGAGCTGTTTTTT
TRBV6-5	TRBJ1-5	-	-	CASRPGTNSNQPQHF	TGTGCCAGCAGACCCGGGACAAATAGCAATCAGCCCCAGCATTTT
TRBV3-1/TRBV3-2	TRBJ2-7	-	-	CASSQAGSEQYF	TGTGCCAGCAGCCAAGCAGGGTCTGAGCAGTACTTC
TRBV25-1	TRBJ2-5	-	-	CASHPWGVETQYF	TGTGCCAGCCACCCTTGGGGGGTAGAGACCCAGTACTTC
TRBV2	TRBJ2-7	-	-	CATTTGLSYEQYF	TGTGCCACTACAACCGGACTCTCCTACGAGCAGTACTTC
TRBV5-4	TRBJ2-7	-	-	CASSPDRGGQYF	TGTGCCAGCAGCCCCGATCGTGGCGGGCAGTACTTC
TRBV5-1	TRBJ2-2	-	-	CASSLGVAGDTGELFF	TGCGCCAGCAGCCTCGGGGTGGCAGGGGACACCGGGGAGCTGTTTTTT
TRBV11-2	TRBJ2-3	-	-	CASSFSGGITDTQYF	TGTGCCAGCAGCTTCTCAGGAGGTATAACAGATACGCAGTATTTT